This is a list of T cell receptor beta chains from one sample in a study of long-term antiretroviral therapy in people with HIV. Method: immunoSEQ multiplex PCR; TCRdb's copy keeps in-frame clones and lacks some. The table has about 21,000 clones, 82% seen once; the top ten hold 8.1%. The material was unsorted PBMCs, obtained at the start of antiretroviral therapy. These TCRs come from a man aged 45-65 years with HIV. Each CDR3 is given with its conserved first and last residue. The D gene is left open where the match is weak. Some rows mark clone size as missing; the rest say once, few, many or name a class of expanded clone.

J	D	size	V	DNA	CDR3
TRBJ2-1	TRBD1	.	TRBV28	TGTGCCAGCAATATCCGGGACAGGGAAAGCGGGTTTTACAATGAGCAGTTCTTC	CASNIRDRESGFYNEQFF
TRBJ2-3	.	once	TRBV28	TGTGCCAGCAGTTTACTGGGGGATACGCAGTATTTT	CASSLLGDTQYF
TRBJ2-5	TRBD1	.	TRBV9	TGTGCCAGCAGCGGGCGACAGGGGGCAGGGGAGACCCAGTACTTC	CASSGRQGAGETQYF
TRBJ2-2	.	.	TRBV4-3	TGCGCCAGCAGCCAAGATCTATGGGGGTTCACCGGGGAGCTGTTTTTT	CASSQDLWGFTGELFF
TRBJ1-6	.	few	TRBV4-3	TGCGCCAGCAGCCCTGGGGGGGTTTCACCCCTCCACTTT	CASSPGGVSPLHF
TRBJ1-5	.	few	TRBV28	TGTGCCAGCAGTAGCAGGGGAGGTGGGCAGCCCCAGCATTTT	CASSSRGGGQPQHF
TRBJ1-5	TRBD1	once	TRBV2	TGTGCCAGCAGATTATCACAGGGGAATCAGCCCCAGCATTTT	CASRLSQGNQPQHF
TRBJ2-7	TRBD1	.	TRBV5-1	TGCGCCAGCAGCACGGACAGGGGGGAACTCTACGAGCAGTACTTC	CASSTDRGELYEQYF
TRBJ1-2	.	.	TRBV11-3	TGTGCCAGCAGCTTAGTTTCGGGGATGGGCGGCTACACCTTC	CASSLVSGMGGYTF
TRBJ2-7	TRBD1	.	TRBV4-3	TGCGCCAGCAGCCCAGGGACAGGCTTCCACGAGCAGTACTTC	CASSPGTGFHEQYF
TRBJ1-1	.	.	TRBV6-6	TGTGCCATCTTGACGGTGAACACTGAAGCTTTCTTT	CAILTVNTEAFF
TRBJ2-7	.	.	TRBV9	TGTGCCAGCAGCCCGGACTTCGACTACGAGCAGTACTTC	CASSPDFDYEQYF
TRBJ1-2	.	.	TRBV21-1	TGTGCCAGCAGCAAAGTTGGGACAGGGGGAAACTATGGCTACACCTTC	CASSKVGTGGNYGYTF
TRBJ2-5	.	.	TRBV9	TGTGCCAGCAGCCCAGCGGGGGACAGGGTATCTGAGACCCAGTACTTC	CASSPAGDRVSETQYF
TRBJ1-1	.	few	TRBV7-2	TGTGCCAGCAGCCTATTGAACACTGAAGCTTTCTTT	CASSLLNTEAFF
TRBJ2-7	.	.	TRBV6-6	TGTGCCAGCAGTCAGCCCAGTGAGGGCGAGCAGTACTTC	CASSQPSEGEQYF
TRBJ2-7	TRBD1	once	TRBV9	TGTGCCAGCAGCGTAGGGACAGGGGTGTCGAACTACGAGCAGTACTTC	CASSVGTGVSNYEQYF
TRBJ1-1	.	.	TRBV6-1	TGTGCCAGCAGTGAACGAAGGGACACTGAAGCTTTCTTT	CASSERRDTEAFF
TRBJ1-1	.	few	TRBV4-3	TGCGCCAGCAGCCAAGATCAGACCAGGAACACTGAAGCTTTCTTT	CASSQDQTRNTEAFF
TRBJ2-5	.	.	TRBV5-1	TGCGCCAGCAGCTTGAGGGACCCGCGGGAGACCCAGTACTTC	CASSLRDPRETQYF
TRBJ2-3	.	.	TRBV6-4	TGTGCCAGCAGTGTCTCGAGGGTAGATACGCAGTATTTT	CASSVSRVDTQYF
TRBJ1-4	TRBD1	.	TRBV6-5	TGTGCCAGCAGTAGGGGACAGGGGAATGAAAAACTGTTTTTT	CASSRGQGNEKLFF
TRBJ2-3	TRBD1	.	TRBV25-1	TGTGCCAGCAGTGAACATACAGGGGGCATTAGCACAGATACGCAGTATTTT	CASSEHTGGISTDTQYF
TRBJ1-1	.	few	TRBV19	TGTGCCAGTAGTCAGGACGGTTCAATGAACACTGAAGCTTTCTTT	CASSQDGSMNTEAFF
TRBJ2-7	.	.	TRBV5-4	TGTGCCAGCAGCACCTCCTTGGGGGCTAGCGAGCAGTACTTC	CASSTSLGASEQYF
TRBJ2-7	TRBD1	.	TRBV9	TGTGCCAGCAGCGCCGGGACAGGGTCGGAGGAGCAGTACTTC	CASSAGTGSEEQYF
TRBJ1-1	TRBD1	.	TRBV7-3	TGTGCCAGCAGCTTAGAGGCGGGGGACAGTACGAAGGCTTTCTTT	CASSLEAGDSTKAFF
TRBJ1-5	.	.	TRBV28	TGTGCCAGCAGTCGACAGCGGCTAGGGATGCCCCAGCATTTT	CASSRQRLGMPQHF
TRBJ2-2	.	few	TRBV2	TGTGCCAGCAGCCTGAGGGAGCCCGGGGAGCTGTTTTTT	CASSLREPGELFF
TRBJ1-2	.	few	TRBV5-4	TGTGCCAGCAGCTTAGACAGTTCTAACTATGGCTACACCTTC	CASSLDSSNYGYTF
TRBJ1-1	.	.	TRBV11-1	TGTGCCAGCAGCTTAGTGGGGTCGCGGAACACTGAAGCTTTCTTT	CASSLVGSRNTEAFF
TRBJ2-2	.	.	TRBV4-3	TGCGCCAGCAGCCAAGATTATCGTTCAGGGAACACCGGGGAGCTGTTTTTT	CASSQDYRSGNTGELFF
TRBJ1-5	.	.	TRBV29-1	TGCAGCGTTCGATTGTCGGACAATCAGCCCCAGCATTTT	CSVRLSDNQPQHF
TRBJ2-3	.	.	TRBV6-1	TGTGCCAGCAGTGAATTGGCCCACACCGATACGCAGTATTTT	CASSELAHTDTQYF
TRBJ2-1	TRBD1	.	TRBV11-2	TGTGCCAGCACCCCCGGGGACAGGGGGTGGTATGAGCAGTTCTTC	CASTPGDRGWYEQFF
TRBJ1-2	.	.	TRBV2	TGTGCCAGCACCGACATCGCCGGGACCATAAATGGCTACACCTTC	CASTDIAGTINGYTF
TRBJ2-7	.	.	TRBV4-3	TGCGCCAGCAGCCAAGAATTTCTAGGGACTGACGCCTACGAGCAGTACTTC	CASSQEFLGTDAYEQYF
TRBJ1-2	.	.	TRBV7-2	TGTGCCAGCAGCTCCTGGGGGGGGCCTAACTATGGCTACACCTTC	CASSSWGGPNYGYTF
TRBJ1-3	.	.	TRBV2	TGTGCCAGTAGAGAGAGCCCCTCTGGAAACACCATATATTTT	CASRESPSGNTIYF
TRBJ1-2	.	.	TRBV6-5	TGTGCCAGCAGACGGGCTACTAACTATGGCTACACCTTC	CASRRATNYGYTF
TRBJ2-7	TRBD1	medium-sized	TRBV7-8	TGTGCCAGCAGCTTAGGGACAGGGATTAAGTACGAGCAGTACTTC	CASSLGTGIKYEQYF
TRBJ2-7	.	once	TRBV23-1	TGCGCCAGAGTCGAGGGCCACGAGCAGTACTTC	CARVEGHEQYF
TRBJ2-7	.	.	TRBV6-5	TGTGCCAGCAGTTACCGGGGACTGTCTTCCTACGAGCAGTACTTC	CASSYRGLSSYEQYF
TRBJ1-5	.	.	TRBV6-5	TGTGCCAGCAGTCGAATATCTCGCCAGCCCCAGCATTTT	CASSRISRQPQHF
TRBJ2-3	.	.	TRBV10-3	TGTGCCATCAGTGAGAGAGGGTCCACAGATACGCAGTATTTT	CAISERGSTDTQYF
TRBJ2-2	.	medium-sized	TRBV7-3	TGTGCCAGCAGCTTAGGGTGGGGCACCGGGGAGCTGTTTTTT	CASSLGWGTGELFF
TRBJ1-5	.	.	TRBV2	TGTGCCAGCAGTGAGTGGGGAAACGGCAATCAGCCCCAGCATTTT	CASSEWGNGNQPQHF